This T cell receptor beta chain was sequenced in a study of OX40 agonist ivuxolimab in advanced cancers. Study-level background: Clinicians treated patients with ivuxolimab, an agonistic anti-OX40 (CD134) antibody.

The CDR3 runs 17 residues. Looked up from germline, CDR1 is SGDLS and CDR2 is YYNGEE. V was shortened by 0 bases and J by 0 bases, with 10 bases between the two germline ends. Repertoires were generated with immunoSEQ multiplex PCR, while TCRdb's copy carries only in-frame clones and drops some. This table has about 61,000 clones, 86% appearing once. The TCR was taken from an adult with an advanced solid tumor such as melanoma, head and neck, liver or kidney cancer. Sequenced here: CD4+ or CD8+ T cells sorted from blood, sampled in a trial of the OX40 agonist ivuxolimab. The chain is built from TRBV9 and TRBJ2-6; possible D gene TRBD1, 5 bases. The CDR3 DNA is TGTGCCAGCAGCGTAGGGGGCCCAATCTCTGGGGCCAACGTCCTGACTTTC. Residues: CASSVGGPISGANVLTF.